This record concerns one T cell receptor beta chain sequence. Its recognized antigen is unknown. No base quality information exists; no much larger clone differs at one position. The CDR3 runs 17 amino acids, cysteine and phenylalanine included. CDR3 DNA only is kept here, 51 bases in frame from base 1. The germline V gene supplies CDR1 MGHDK and CDR2 SYGVNS. After removal of 0 bases from V and 4 bases from J, the junction retains 6 bases not matched to a gene. This record comes from a study of CD8 T cells in Susac syndrome (dated by TCRdb to the late 2010s). In terms of the full investigation: Repertoire sequencing was used to test whether CD8+ T cell activation and differentiation in Susac syndrome was antigen driven. What the research found in general, with its limitations: The number of individuals in the TCR sequencing and HLA analysis was acknowledged as relatively small.

RNA was extracted with the RNeasy kit and roughly 0.45 to 1 ug was reverse transcribed using random hexamers. The immunoSEQ multiplex PCR assay, covering 54 Vbeta and 13 Jbeta segments, was used to amplify TCR beta CDR3 regions. PCR amplification bias was corrected by using a synthetic template baseline for primer optimization and computational correction. Per the source publication's procedure: Reads were annotated to V, D and J genes per IMGT and analyzed with immunoSEQ Analyzer, keeping only productive sequences. Clonality was computed as one minus Shannon entropy normalized by log2 of the number of productive unique sequences. For each patient and control, public and private clones were evaluated among the 100 most prevalent clones. Clones were defined as Susac-specific if absent from the healthy and MS cohorts, from 1052 published viral clones and from other ImmuneACCESS disease sequences. In TCRdb, the public reads were trimmed at Q25 with fastp and aligned with MiXCR, with productive beta chains retained. Rows are unified per CDR3 protein, each entry keeping the most common DNA and genes. The V and J calls shown here were made by TCRdb, not taken from the authors' results. For this sample there are approximately 160,000 distinct CDR3 sequences; roughly nine tenths appear just once. Roughly 0.08% of the sample is taken by the ten largest.

Peripheral blood CD8+ and CD4+ T cells from healthy donors, Susac syndrome patients and multiple sclerosis patients were profiled using high-throughput TCR beta sequencing. Healthy donors were age- and sex-matched controls. Bulk CD8+ and CD4+ T cells were purified by magnetic negative isolation, while CD8+ TEMRA cells were enriched using FACS. Blood was drawn into EDTA tubes, processed within 24 hours, and PBMCs were isolated by density gradient centrifugation. PBMCs intended for TCR sequencing were cryopreserved in liquid nitrogen and thawed later in a water bath at 37 degrees C. The sorted or isolated CD4+, CD8+ and CD8+ TEMRA cells had a purity of 90% or higher.

This TCR came from a human donor in good health. This chain joins TRBV25-1 to TRBJ2-5, and 12 bases in between align with TRBD1. The source material was CD4+ T cells from PBMCs. Here the CDR3 is given as CASSEYPGQGAGETQYF. The DNA reads as follows: TGTGCCAGCAGTGAATATCCGGGACAGGGGGCAGGAGAGACCCAGTACTTC.